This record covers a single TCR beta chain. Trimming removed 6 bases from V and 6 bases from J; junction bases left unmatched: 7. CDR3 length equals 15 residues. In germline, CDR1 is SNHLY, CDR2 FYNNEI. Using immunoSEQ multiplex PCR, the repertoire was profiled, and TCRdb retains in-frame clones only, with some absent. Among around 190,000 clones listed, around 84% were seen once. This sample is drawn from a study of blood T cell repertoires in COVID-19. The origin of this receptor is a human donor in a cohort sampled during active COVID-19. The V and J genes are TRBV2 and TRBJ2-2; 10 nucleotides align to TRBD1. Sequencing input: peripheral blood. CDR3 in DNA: TGTGCCAGCAGGAAGGGGACAGGGGAACCCGGGGAGCTGTTTTTT. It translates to CASRKGTGEPGELFF.